The 7 T cell receptor beta chains below all came from one sample that was sequenced in a study of tumor-infiltrating lymphocytes in localized non-small cell lung cancer (TCRdb year 2021). The method was the immunoSEQ multiplex PCR assay. Here the immuneACCESS table is served through TCRdb, limited to in-frame sequences with V and J called. Missing clones are a known gap in these copies; in checked studies unresolved V genes cover under half, and the rest lacks a known reason. This sample comprises about 9,200 clones, roughly 79% of them detected only once. The top ten clonotypes cover 6.5% to 7.5% of the sample. The source material was uninvolved lung tissue not adjacent to the tumor. These receptors all stem from a human donor with non-small cell lung cancer.

The chain couples TRBV6-5 to TRBJ1-2; D is unclear. CDR3 size: 14 residues. The germline gives CDR1 MNHEY, CDR2 SVGAGI. The germline V and J ends were trimmed by 0 bases and 3 bases, with 8 bases remaining between them. The CDR3 region has the DNA TGTGCCAGCAGTTACTCGGAGGGCTACTATGGCTACACCTTC. Its protein is CASSYSEGYYGYTF.

The V call is TRBV30, the J call TRBJ2-2; no reliable D call. This CDR3 is built from 12 residues. Deletions cut 1 base from V and 2 bases from J, with 2 bases between. Per the germline V gene, CDR1 is GTSNPN and CDR2 is SVGIG (reference sequence). The CDR3 loop reads CAWSGNTGELFF. The CDR3 DNA sequence: TGTGCCTGGAGTGGAAACACCGGGGAGCTGTTTTTT.

This clone was recorded a few times. CDR3: CASSLVLREVEYEQYF. The CDR3, as DNA: TGTGCCAGCAGCTTGGTTTTGCGGGAGGTGGAGTACGAGCAGTACTTC. The chain has TRBV5-6 and TRBJ2-7; 8 bases line up with TRBD2. The CDR3 contains 16 residues. Germline V gives CDR1 SGHDT, CDR2 YYEEEE. J gave up 4 bases and V 0 bases, and 9 bases lay outside the gene matches.

The chain carries TRBV5-6 and TRBJ1-1; weak D call: TRBD1 (6 bases). The length of the CDR3 is 15 residues. The V gene lost 2 bases and the J gene lost 1 base, with 12 bases spanning the gap. Germline CDR1 and CDR2: SGHDT and YYEEEE. CDR3 in DNA: TGTGCCAGCAGCTTCCTTGGACAGAAGAACACTGAAGCTTTCTTT. As protein: CASSFLGQKNTEAFF.

This rearrangement joins TRBV5-4 to TRBJ2-7; D ambiguous. Trimming cost V 3 bases and J 1 base, with 8 bases left between them. This CDR3 contains 13 residues. Germline CDR1 and CDR2: SGHNT and YYREEE (reference sequence). The CDR3: CASSSPESYEQYF. The CDR3 region has the DNA TGTGCCAGCAGCTCACCCGAGTCCTACGAGCAGTACTTC. Supplemented by reference TRBV5-4 and TRBJ2-7, the full variable domain reads ETGVTQSPTHLIKTRGQQVTLRCSSQSGHNTVSWYQQALGQGPQFIFQYYREEENGRGNFPPRFSGLQFPNYSSELNVNALELDDSALYLCASSSPESYEQYFGPGTRLTVT.

V and J are TRBV30 and TRBJ2-1; D call uncertain. Trimming left V 4 bases short and J 8 bases short, with 18 bases between. CDR1 and CDR2 from the germline V gene are GTSNPN and SVGIG (reference sequence). This CDR3 region has 14 residues. As DNA, the CDR3 is TGTGCCTGGAATCCGGGTACCGATGGGGATGAGCAGTTCTTC. As protein: CAWNPGTDGDEQFF.

The rearrangement joins TRBV7-2 to TRBJ1-2, with 7 nucleotides matching TRBD1. The CDR3 spans 15 residues. The V segment lost 5 bases and the J segment 4 bases; nucleotides outside the gene matches: 10. Germline CDR1 reads SGHTA; CDR2 reads FQGNSA. The CDR3 here is CASSPGTETPYGYTF. The CDR3 DNA reads as TGTGCCAGCAGCCCAGGGACAGAAACCCCCTATGGCTACACCTTC.